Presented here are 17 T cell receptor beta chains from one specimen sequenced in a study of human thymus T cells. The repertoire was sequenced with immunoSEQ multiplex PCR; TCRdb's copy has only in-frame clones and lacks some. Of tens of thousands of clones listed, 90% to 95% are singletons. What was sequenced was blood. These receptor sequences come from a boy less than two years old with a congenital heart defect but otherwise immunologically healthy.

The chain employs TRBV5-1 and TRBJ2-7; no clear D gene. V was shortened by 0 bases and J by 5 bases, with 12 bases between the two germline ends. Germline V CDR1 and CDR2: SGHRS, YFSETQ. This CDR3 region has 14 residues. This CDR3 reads CASSLAEPEDEQYF. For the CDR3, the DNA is TGCGCCAGCAGCTTGGCAGAACCCGAGGACGAGCAGTACTTC. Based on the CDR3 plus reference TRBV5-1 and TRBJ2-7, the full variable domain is KAGVTQTPRYLIKTRGQQVTLSCSPISGHRSVSWYQQTPGQGLQFLFEYFSETQRNKGNFPGRFSGRQFSNSRSEMNVSTLELGDSALYLCASSLAEPEDEQYFGPGTRLTVT.

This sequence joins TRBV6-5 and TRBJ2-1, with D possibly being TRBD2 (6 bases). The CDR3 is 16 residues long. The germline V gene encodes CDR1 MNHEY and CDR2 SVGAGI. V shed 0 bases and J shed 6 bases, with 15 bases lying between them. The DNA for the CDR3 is TGTGCCAGCAGTTACTCGCCGGGACTCCCAATCAATGAGCAGTTCTTC. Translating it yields CASSYSPGLPINEQFF.

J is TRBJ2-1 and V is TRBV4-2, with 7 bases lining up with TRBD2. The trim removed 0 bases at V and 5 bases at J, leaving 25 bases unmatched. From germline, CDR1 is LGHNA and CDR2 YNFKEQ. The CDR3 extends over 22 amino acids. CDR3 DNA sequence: TGTGCCAGCAGCCAAGAGCCCCAGGGATCCAGCGGGGTTACCATTCTTGACAATGAGCAGTTCTTC. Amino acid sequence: CASSQEPQGSSGVTILDNEQFF.

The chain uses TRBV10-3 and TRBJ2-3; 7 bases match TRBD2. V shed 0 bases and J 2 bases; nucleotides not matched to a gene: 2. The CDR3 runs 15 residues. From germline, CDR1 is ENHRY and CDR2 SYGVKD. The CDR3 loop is CAISESAGNTDTQYF. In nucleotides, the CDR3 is TGTGCCATCAGTGAGTCAGCGGGGAACACAGATACGCAGTATTTT.

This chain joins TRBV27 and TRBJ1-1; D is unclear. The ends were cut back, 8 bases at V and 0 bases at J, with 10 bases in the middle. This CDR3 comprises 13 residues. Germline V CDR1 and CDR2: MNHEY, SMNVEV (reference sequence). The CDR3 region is CASSVSMNTEAFF. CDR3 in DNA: TGTGCCAGCTCTGTCAGCATGAACACTGAAGCTTTCTTT.

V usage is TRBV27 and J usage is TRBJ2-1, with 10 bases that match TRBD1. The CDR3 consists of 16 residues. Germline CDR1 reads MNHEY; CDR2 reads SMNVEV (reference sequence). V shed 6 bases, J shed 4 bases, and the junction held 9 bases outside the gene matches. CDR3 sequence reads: CASSNAGTGEYNEQFF. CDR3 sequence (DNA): TGTGCCAGCAGCAACGCCGGGACAGGGGAATACAATGAGCAGTTCTTC.

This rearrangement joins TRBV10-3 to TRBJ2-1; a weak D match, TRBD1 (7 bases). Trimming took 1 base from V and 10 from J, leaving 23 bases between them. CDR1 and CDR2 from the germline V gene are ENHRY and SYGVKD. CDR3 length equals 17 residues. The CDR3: CAISEYRQGQPGGEQFF. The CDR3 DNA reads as TGTGCCATCAGTGAGTACCGACAGGGACAACCAGGGGGGGAGCAGTTCTTC.

This CDR3 reads CASSLSGGPYTEAFF. The CDR3 DNA reads as TGTGCCAGCAGCTTAAGCGGGGGACCGTACACTGAAGCTTTCTTT. This sequence joins TRBV7-2 and TRBJ1-1; possible D gene TRBD1, 5 bases. Germline CDR1 SGHTA, CDR2 FQGNSA. The V and J ends lost 2 bases and 3 bases respectively, with 13 bases between them. CDR3 length: 15 residues. The full variable domain, in which reference TRBV7-2 and TRBJ1-1 provide the parts outside the CDR3, is GAGVSQSPSNKVTEKGKDVELRCDPISGHTALYWYRQSLGQGLEFLIYFQGNSAPDKSGLPSDRFSAERTGGSVSTLTIQRTQQEDSAVYLCASSLSGGPYTEAFFGQGTRLTVV.

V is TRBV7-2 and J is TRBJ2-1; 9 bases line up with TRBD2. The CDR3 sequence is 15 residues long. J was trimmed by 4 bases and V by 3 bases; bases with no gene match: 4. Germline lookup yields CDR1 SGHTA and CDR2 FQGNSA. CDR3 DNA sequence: TGTGCCAGCAGCTTTCTAGCGGGGCTATACAATGAGCAGTTCTTC. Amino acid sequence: CASSFLAGLYNEQFF. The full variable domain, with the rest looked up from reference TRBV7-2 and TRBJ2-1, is GAGVSQSPSNKVTEKGKDVELRCDPISGHTALYWYRQSLGQGLEFLIYFQGNSAPDKSGLPSDRFSAERTGGSVSTLTIQRTQQEDSAVYLCASSFLAGLYNEQFFGPGTRLTVL.

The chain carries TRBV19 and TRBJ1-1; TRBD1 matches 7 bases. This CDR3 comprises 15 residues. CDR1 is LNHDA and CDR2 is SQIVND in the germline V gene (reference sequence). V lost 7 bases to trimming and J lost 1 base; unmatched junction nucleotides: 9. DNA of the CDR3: TGTGCCAGTATCCAGGGGGGCGGTAAGAACACTGAAGCTTTCTTT. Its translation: CASIQGGGKNTEAFF.

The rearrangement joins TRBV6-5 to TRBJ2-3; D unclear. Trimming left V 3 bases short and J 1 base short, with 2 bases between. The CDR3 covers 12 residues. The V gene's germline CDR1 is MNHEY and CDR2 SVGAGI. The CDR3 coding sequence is TGTGCCAGCAGTTATGGCACAGATACGCAGTATTTT. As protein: CASSYGTDTQYF.

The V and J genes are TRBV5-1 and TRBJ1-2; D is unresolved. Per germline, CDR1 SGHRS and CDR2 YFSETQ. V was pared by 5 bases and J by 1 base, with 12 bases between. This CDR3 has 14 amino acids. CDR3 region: CASREGAGNYGYTF. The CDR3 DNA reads TGCGCCAGCAGGGAGGGCGCAGGTAACTATGGCTACACCTTC.

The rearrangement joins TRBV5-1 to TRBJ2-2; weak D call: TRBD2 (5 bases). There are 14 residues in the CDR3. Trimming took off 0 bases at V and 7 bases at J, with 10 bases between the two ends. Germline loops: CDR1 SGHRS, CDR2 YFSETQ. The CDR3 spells CASSLGPEGGELFF. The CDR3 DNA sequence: TGCGCCAGCAGCTTGGGGCCAGAGGGCGGGGAGCTGTTTTTT.

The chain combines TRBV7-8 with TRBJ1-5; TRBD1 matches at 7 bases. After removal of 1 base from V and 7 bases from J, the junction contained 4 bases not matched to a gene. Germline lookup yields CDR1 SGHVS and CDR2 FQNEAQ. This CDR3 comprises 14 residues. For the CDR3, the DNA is TGTGCCAGCAGCTTAGAACAGGGGAGGCAGCCCCAGCATTTT. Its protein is CASSLEQGRQPQHF.

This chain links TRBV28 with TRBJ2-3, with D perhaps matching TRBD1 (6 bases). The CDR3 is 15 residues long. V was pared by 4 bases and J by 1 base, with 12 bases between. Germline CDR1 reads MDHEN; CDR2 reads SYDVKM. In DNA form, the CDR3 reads TGTGCCAGCAGTTGGGGCTCAGGGGGCACAGATACGCAGTATTTT. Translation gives CASSWGSGGTDTQYF.

The CDR3 coding sequence is TGCGCCAGCAGCTTGGGGACTAAAGAGACCCAGTACTTC. Amino acids: CASSLGTKETQYF. The V and J genes are TRBV5-1 and TRBJ2-5, with D perhaps matching TRBD2 (6 bases). The length of the CDR3 is 13 residues. V was pared by 0 bases and J by 3 bases, with 6 bases between. Looked up from germline, CDR1 is SGHRS and CDR2 is YFSETQ.

The CDR3 reads CASRRRGEHIQYF. For the CDR3, the DNA is TGTGCCAGCAGGCGCCGGGGGGAACACATTCAGTACTTC. The chain carries TRBV7-9 and TRBJ2-4; 7 nucleotides match TRBD2. Germline assignment: CDR1 SEHNR and CDR2 FQNEAQ (reference sequence). This CDR3 has 13 residues. V lost 6 bases and J lost 8; bases outside the gene matches: 7.